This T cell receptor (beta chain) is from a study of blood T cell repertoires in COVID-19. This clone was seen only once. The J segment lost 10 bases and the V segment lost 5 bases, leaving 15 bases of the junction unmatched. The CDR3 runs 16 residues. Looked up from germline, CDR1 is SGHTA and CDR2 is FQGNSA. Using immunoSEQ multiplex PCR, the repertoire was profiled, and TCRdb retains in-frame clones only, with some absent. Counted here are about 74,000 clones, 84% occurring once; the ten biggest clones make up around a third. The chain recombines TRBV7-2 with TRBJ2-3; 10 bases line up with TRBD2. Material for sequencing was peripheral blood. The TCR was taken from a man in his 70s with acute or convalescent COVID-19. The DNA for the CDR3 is TGTGCCAGCAGCACCAGGACTAGCGGCTCCCAGGGGCCGCAGTATTTT. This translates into CASSTRTSGSQGPQYF. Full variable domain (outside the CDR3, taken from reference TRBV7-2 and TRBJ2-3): GAGVSQSPSNKVTEKGKDVELRCDPISGHTALYWYRQSLGQGLEFLIYFQGNSAPDKSGLPSDRFSAERTGGSVSTLTIQRTQQEDSAVYLCASSTRTSGSQGPQYFGPGTRLTVL.